This passage covers 4 T cell receptor beta chains from one sample sequenced in a study of blood T cell repertoires in COVID-19. TCRdb's copy holds only in-frame clones and misses some; the assay was immunoSEQ multiplex PCR. The repertoire holds about 250,000 clones, with 88% as singletons. The sample comprised PBMCs or T cells enriched from blood (not recorded which). These receptors were taken from a woman between 45 and 65 years old who had recovered from COVID-19.

V usage is TRBV9 and J usage is TRBJ1-1, with a tentative D call TRBD1 (6 bases). This CDR3 is 15 amino acids long. CDR1 is SGDLS and CDR2 is YYNGEE in the germline V gene. The V end lost 0 bases, the J end lost 1 base, and 10 bases lay between the germline ends. In DNA form, the CDR3 reads TGTGCCAGCAGCGTAGGAAGGGGGTGGAACACTGAAGCTTTCTTT. Translation gives CASSVGRGWNTEAFF.

The J gene is TRBJ1-1, the V gene TRBV5-1; D not certain. The V gene's germline CDR1 is SGHRS and CDR2 YFSETQ. This CDR3 contains 14 residues. V lost 1 base and J 1 base, leaving 8 bases between the germline ends. The chain's CDR3 is CASSLLLGNTEAFF. The CDR3 DNA reads as TGCGCCAGCAGCTTGTTGCTAGGGAACACTGAAGCTTTCTTT.

This chain uses TRBV30 with TRBJ1-2; 7 nucleotides align to TRBD1. V was pared by 3 bases and J by 2 bases, with 9 bases of the junction left unmatched. The germline CDR1 and CDR2 sequences are GTSNPN and SVGIG (reference sequence). The CDR3 totals 15 residues. CDR3 bases: TGTGCCTGGAGGATACAGGGGACCTCCAACTATGGCTACACCTTC. It encodes CAWRIQGTSNYGYTF.

V usage is TRBV5-4 and J usage is TRBJ1-1; 7 bases line up with TRBD1. CDR1 and CDR2 (germline): SGHNT, YYREEE (reference sequence). The CDR3 has 17 residues. V trimming: 6 bases; J trimming: 0 bases; junction bases outside the gene matches: 14. CDR3 region: CASKRLGDRFMNTEAFF. The CDR3 nucleotides read TGTGCCAGCAAAAGACTCGGGGACAGATTCATGAACACTGAAGCTTTCTTT.